The subject of this entry is one TCR beta chain. Its antigen is currently unknown. Trimming cost V 6 bases and J 0 bases, with 15 bases left between them. Germline CDR1 is LNHDA and CDR2 is SQIVND (reference sequence). CDR3 length equals 15 residues. A CD45RA-negative memory subset and a CD45RA+ naive subset were separated from the CD4+ cells. The sample is drawn from a study of shared clonotypes between healthy human individuals. Study-level results: Some clonotypes were shared by all four sorted-subset donors, while others were not shared. The non-shared ones had lower generation probabilities than the shared ones.

Measured with immunoSEQ multiplex PCR; TCRdb has only the in-frame clones, and not every one. The sample records some 2,500,000 clones, approximately 90% being singletons. The TCR was taken from a man aged 18 to 29 in good health. Some clones in this sample may be carry-over from other donors' samples. What was sequenced was naive CD4+ T cells from PBMCs. Subset described: CD45RA+ positively selected. V usage is TRBV19 and J usage is TRBJ2-7, with D tentatively TRBD1 or TRBD2 (5 bases each). CDR3 sequence: CASRLNRDDSYEQYF. The CDR3 bases are TGTGCCAGTAGGCTTAACCGGGACGACTCCTACGAGCAGTACTTC.